Reported below is one TCR beta chain. The antigen is unknown. Produced via immunoSEQ multiplex PCR; TCRdb's table is partial and in-frame only. There are around 120,000 clones in the sample; under 90% occur only once, and roughly 4.1% lies in the top ten. Losses at the gene ends were 0 bases for V and 2 bases for J; bases not matched to a gene: 6. CDR1 SGDLS and CDR2 YYNGEE come from the germline V gene. The CDR3 consists of 18 residues. These data are taken from a study of T cell responses to AZD1222 COVID-19 vaccine. Study findings and constraints: Of spike-specific TCRs, nearly half reportedly target regions left unmutated in variants.

The gene calls are TRBV9 and TRBJ2-1, with 12 bases fitting TRBD2. The TCR was taken from an adult in good health. The sample consisted of peripheral blood, taken on day 0 of AZD1222 vaccination. In DNA form, the CDR3 reads TGTGCCAGCAGCGTAGTGTCTCTAGCGGGAGGGCCCTACAATGAGCAGTTCTTC. This codes for CASSVVSLAGGPYNEQFF.